This TCR beta chain appears in the sequencing data of a study of T cells in localized non-small cell lung cancer. Profiled with immunoSEQ multiplex PCR; TCRdb holds only in-frame clones, not every one. The sample lists 8,400 or so clones, 87% occurring once. This CDR3 comprises 15 residues. Per germline, CDR1 SGHNT and CDR2 YYREEE (reference sequence). Trimming removed 4 bases at V and 1 base at J, with 14 bases between. This receptor was taken from a male donor older than 55 with stage III lung adenocarcinoma. This material consisted of peripheral blood, taken before any cancer treatment. The J gene is TRBJ2-5, the V gene TRBV5-4, with no clear D. The CDR3 DNA follows: TGTGCCAGCAGCCCGGAGTCGGCGCGCCAAGAGACCCAGTACTTC. It is translated as CASSPESARQETQYF.